This T cell receptor beta chain was captured in a study of long-term antiretroviral therapy in people with HIV. Notes on the study in general: HIV repertoires covered narrower CDR3 length ranges than controls did. Researchers lacked any data on ART adherence, viral resistance or therapy changes. Diversity went up after ART and still fell short of transplant donor controls.

To note about this clone: What it binds is unknown.

Roughly 0.85-11 million cryopreserved PBMC were held in samples before DNA extraction. Trimming at V came to 2 bases and at J to 4 bases, leaving 1 base not matched to a gene. The CDR3 is 14 residues long. In germline, CDR1 is SGDLS, CDR2 YYNGEE. Survey-level immunoSEQ v3.0 assays were run. Only in-frame clones appear in the TCRdb table, and some are missing; sequencing was by immunoSEQ multiplex PCR. The profile shows about 42,000 clones, around nine tenths of them singletons. This material consisted of unsorted PBMCs, taken 0.1 years before starting antiretroviral therapy. The chain is built from TRBV9 and TRBJ1-5; 9 nucleotides line up with TRBD1. The receptor was derived from a woman aged 45 to 65 with HIV. In nucleotides, the CDR3 is TGTGCCAGCAGCGTGGGACAGGGTAATCAGCCCCAGCATTTT. Amino acids: CASSVGQGNQPQHF.